These 6 T cell receptor beta chains share one sample of origin, sequenced in a study of cytomegalovirus exposure and HLA in healthy donors. PCR employed 60 Vbeta and 13 Jbeta primers. Sequencing used immunoSEQ multiplex PCR; TCRdb keeps in-frame clones, though not all of them. Altogether under 150,000 clones are present, roughly 80% being singletons, with the ten largest covering approximately 1%. The sequenced material came from PBMCs. Every receptor here comes from a young man in good health and CMV-seronegative.

The V gene is TRBV6-6, the J gene TRBJ1-5; D is ambiguous. Trimming removed 4 bases from V and 4 bases from J, with 11 bases in between. CDR1 is MNHNY, CDR2 SVGAGI, per germline (reference sequence). The CDR3 is 14 amino acids. CDR3 amino acids: CASSFAEVNQPQHF. The CDR3 nucleotides are TGTGCCAGCAGTTTCGCGGAGGTAAATCAGCCCCAGCATTTT.

This rearrangement joins TRBV5-4 to TRBJ1-6; TRBD1 matches 8 bases. The CDR3 length is 14 residues. Trimming cost V 0 bases and J 11 bases; bases outside gene matches: 4. Germline CDR1 reads SGHNT; CDR2 reads YYREEE (reference sequence). The CDR3 spells CASSLGQGLTPLHF. The CDR3 DNA is TGTGCCAGCAGCTTGGGACAGGGGCTAACACCCCTCCACTTT.

This chain joins TRBV4-3 and TRBJ1-6, with no clear D. Trimming shortened V by 1 base and J by 10 bases, and 8 bases separated the two germline ends. The germline V gene has CDR1 LGHNA and CDR2 YSLEER. The CDR3 runs 13 residues. The CDR3 nucleotides are TGCGCCAGCAGCCAAGGATCTACCTCACCCCTCCACTTT. It codes for CASSQGSTSPLHF.

The chain recombines TRBV11-2 with TRBJ2-2, with a weak D call TRBD2 (7 bases). This CDR3 region has 18 residues. V shed 5 bases and J shed 8 bases, with 27 bases lying between them. The germline CDR1 and CDR2 sequences are SGHAT and FQNNGV. The CDR3 DNA is TGTGCCAGCAGCCCTTGGGGGGGCGGGGCATTAGGATCTGGGGAGCTGTTTTTT. This encodes CASSPWGGGALGSGELFF.

The chain carries TRBV19 and TRBJ2-7; weak D call: TRBD1 (7 bases). Trimming shortened V by 4 bases and J by 6 bases, and 13 bases separated the two germline ends. The CDR3 runs 13 residues. Germline CDR1 reads LNHDA; CDR2 reads SQIVND (reference sequence). This CDR3 is CASSTSGGSEQYF. In DNA, the CDR3 is TGTGCCAGTAGTACCTCAGGGGGGAGCGAGCAGTACTTC.

The chain has TRBV7-2 and TRBJ2-5; D possibly corresponds to TRBD2 (6 bases). The V and J ends lost 2 bases and 2 bases respectively, with 9 bases between them. Germline V CDR1 and CDR2: SGHTA, FQGNSA. This CDR3 is built from 14 residues. DNA for the CDR3: TGTGCCAGCAGCTTAAGGGCGGGGCAAGAGACCCAGTACTTC. This codes for CASSLRAGQETQYF. Together with reference TRBV7-2 and TRBJ2-5, the CDR3 gives the full variable domain: GAGVSQSPSNKVTEKGKDVELRCDPISGHTALYWYRQSLGQGLEFLIYFQGNSAPDKSGLPSDRFSAERTGGSVSTLTIQRTQQEDSAVYLCASSLRAGQETQYFGPGTRLLVL.